This T cell receptor (beta chain) derives from a study of blood T cells in healthy people across ages. Worth noting for this clonotype: Its antigen is currently unknown.

PCR was performed a second time for 7 to 11 cycles using a sample-barcoded 5' primer and a J-beta primer mix. Each CDR3 protein gets one entry after TCRdb re-called the 5' RACE reads with MiXCR. The top ten clones hold approximately 0.7% of a sample with under 1,100,000 distinct CDR3 sequences, less than 25% of them seen once. Findings and limits, study-wide: It was held that diversity estimates obtained from one million T cells represented underestimates.

Germline CDR1 and CDR2: SGHRS and YFSETQ. The V and J ends lost 5 bases and 5 bases respectively, with 7 bases between them. CDR3 length: 11 residues. The sample was also reused in another study, on T cells of mothers and their children.

The specimen was blood. V gene TRBV5-1 combines with J gene TRBJ2-5; D gene unclear. This clonotype was sampled from a girl aged 2 to 9 in good health. The CDR3 bases are TGCGCCAGCAGGAAATACGAGACCCAGTACTTC. Translation gives CASRKYETQYF. The entire variable domain, with the rest obtained from reference TRBV5-1 and TRBJ2-5, is as follows: KAGVTQTPRYLIKTRGQQVTLSCSPISGHRSVSWYQQTPGQGLQFLFEYFSETQRNKGNFPGRFSGRQFSNSRSEMNVSTLELGDSALYLCASRKYETQYFGPGTRLLVL.